This TCR beta chain was identified in a study of T cells after posttransplantation cyclophosphamide. The CDR3 is made up of 16 amino acids. V lost 1 base, J lost 2 bases, and 12 bases lay in between. Germline V gene lookup returns CDR1 LGHNA and CDR2 YNFKEQ. There are many counts of this clone. What it binds is unknown. Cyclophosphamide on days +3 and +4 followed busulfan-fludarabine conditioning and a marrow graft. Overall study results and limits: Donor-recipient repertoire similarity was low at 1-2 months, rising over year one.

Some clones are missing from TCRdb's copy, which holds only in-frame ones; the method was immunoSEQ multiplex PCR. The sample presents about 12,000 clones, none singletons. The sample here was PBMCs, taken after allogeneic stem cell transplant with posttransplant cyclophosphamide. The source is a female patient between 40 and 50 years old who received an allogeneic stem cell transplant from a related donor, was CMV-positive, and had acute GVHD only. Some T cells may be supplied by the graft donor. The chain uses TRBV4-2 and TRBJ1-5; D remains ambiguous. The CDR3 region is CASSQGLQAGNQPQHF. The CDR3 DNA follows: TGTGCCAGCAGCCAAGGGCTCCAGGCTGGCAATCAGCCCCAGCATTTT.